This TCR beta chain is from a study of blood T cells in healthy people across ages (dated by TCRdb to the mid-2010s). Study-level background: In model experiments, template switching captured about one uniquely barcoded TCR beta cDNA molecule for every two T cells. To avoid experimental bias, donors of different ages were distributed randomly across sequencing lanes. For two donors (one aged 18 to 30 and one aged 80 or older), the study analyzed two additional independent replicas of 1 million unique cDNA reads from the same blood draw. The donors were split into four age groups: young (average 16 years), middle-aged (around 37), aged (roughly 65) and long-lived (approximately 80). Using deep sequencing normalized with unique cDNA molecular identifiers, the study measured how TCR beta repertoire diversity changes with age. Here is what the overall study found, with its caveats: The long-lived group showed more naive CD4+ T cells, fewer expanded clones and increased TCR diversity than the aged group, suggesting age selection. Observed TCR beta diversity per million T cells fell roughly linearly with age, and a significant reduction was already apparent by age around 36. Bulk unsorted PBMC profiling prevented conclusive comparison of naive and antigen-experienced compartments. Because the CMV infection status of the donors was unknown, age-related changes in expanded clonotypes may potentially have been confounded. The percentage of naive T cells measured by flow cytometry correlated strongly with observed TCR beta diversity. Estimates of total diversity from one million sequenced T cells were regarded as lower bounds and underestimates.

A remark on this clonotype: This receptor's antigen is unknown. The input lacks base qualities; no much larger clone sits a single base away.

According to the germline V gene, CDR1 reads SGHTA and CDR2 reads FQGNSA. V is reduced by 5 bases and J by 2 bases, leaving a spacing of 13 bases between them. The CDR3 covers 15 residues, taking in both the cysteine and the phenylalanine. Of the read, only the CDR3 DNA is kept; its 45 bases are in frame from base 1. Systemically healthy Caucasian individuals from Russia, 35 to 50 in total and aged roughly 6 to 100 years, were included as donors. About 9.1 milliliters of peripheral blood were collected from each donor into EDTA-treated Vacutainer tubes. Ficoll-Paque density-gradient centrifugation was used to isolate PBMCs, with at least 6 million per sample. Total RNA was extracted from PBMCs with Trizol reagent, with at least 5.5 micrograms obtained per sample. For every donor, an aliquot of PBMCs went through flow cytometry to measure the percentages of naive CD45RAhigh/CD27high T cells. Library generation was performed with 5' RACE. Sequenced on an Illumina HiSeq 2500. The second PCR ran for roughly 7 to 12 cycles and used a J-beta primer mix along with a sample-barcoded 5' primer. A template-switch 5' adaptor carrying 12 random nucleotides introduced a unique molecular identifier onto each TCR beta cDNA molecule. At least 3 million CDR3-containing paired-end reads were obtained from each sample. The Mint cDNA synthesis kit, primed by a TRBC-specific oligonucleotide, was used to synthesize first-strand cDNA from all RNA. Following uracil-DNA glycosylase treatment, all cDNA underwent a first 18-cycle PCR with the universal primers M1SS and BC2_uni_R. The study's processing was this. Normalization of each sample was performed by random selection of 1 million high-quality reads, each carrying a distinct molecular identifier. Reads with shared molecular identifiers were discarded instead of being binned into consensus sequences. MiTCR, with a Q25 quality threshold and the strictest error-elimination algorithm, was used for CDR3 identification, clonotype clustering and error correction. Lower-bound total TCR beta diversity was estimated with a nonparametric unseen species model using Euler transformation. In-frame beta chains were kept once TCRdb had trimmed the public reads at Q25 with fastp and called clones with MiXCR. A single entry per CDR3 protein holds the most common genes and DNA from its merged rows. The V and J calls and clone size are TCRdb's, not the authors'. This sample is represented by about a million distinct CDR3 sequences; roughly two fifths of them were singletons. The ten largest clonotypes hold roughly 14% of the sample.

The chain joins TRBV7-2 to TRBJ1-5; the D segment cannot be called with confidence. Sequenced input: blood. The clonotype comes from a man aged 18 to 29 in good health. The DNA reads as follows: TGTGCCAGCAGCCCACGGAGTTTTGGCAATCAGCCCCAGCATTTT. Protein translation: CASSPRSFGNQPQHF.